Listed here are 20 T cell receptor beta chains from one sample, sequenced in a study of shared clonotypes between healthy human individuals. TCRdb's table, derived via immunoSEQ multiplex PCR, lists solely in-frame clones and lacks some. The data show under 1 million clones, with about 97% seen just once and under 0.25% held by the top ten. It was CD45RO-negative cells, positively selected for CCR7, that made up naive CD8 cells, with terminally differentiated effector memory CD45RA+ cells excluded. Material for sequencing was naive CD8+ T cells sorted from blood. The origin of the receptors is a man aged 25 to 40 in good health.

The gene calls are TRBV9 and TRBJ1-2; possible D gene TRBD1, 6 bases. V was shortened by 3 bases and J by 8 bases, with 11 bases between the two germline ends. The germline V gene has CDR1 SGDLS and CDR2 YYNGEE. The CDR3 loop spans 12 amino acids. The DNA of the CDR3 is TGTGCCAGCAGCGATAACAGGGAGGGCTACACCTTC. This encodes CASSDNREGYTF.

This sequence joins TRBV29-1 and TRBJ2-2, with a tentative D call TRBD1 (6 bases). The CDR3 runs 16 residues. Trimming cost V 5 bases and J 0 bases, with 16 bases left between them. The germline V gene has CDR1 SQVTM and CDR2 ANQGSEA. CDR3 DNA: TGCAGCGTTACTTATTACCGGACAGCGAACACCGGGGAGCTGTTTTTT. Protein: CSVTYYRTANTGELFF.

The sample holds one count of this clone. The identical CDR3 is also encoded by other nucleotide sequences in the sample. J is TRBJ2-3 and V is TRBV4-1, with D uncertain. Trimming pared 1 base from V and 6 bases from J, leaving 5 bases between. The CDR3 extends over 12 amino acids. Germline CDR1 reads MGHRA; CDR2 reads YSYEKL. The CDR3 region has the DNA TGCGCCAGCAGCCAAGTCTCGGATACGCAGTATTTT. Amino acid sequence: CASSQVSDTQYF.

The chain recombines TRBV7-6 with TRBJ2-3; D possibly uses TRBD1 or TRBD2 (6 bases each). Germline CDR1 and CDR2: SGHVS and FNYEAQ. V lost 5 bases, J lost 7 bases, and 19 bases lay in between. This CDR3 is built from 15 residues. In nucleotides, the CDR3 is TGTGCCAGCAGCAGCGAGGGAGAGGGGGGATATACGCAGTATTTT. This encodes CASSSEGEGGYTQYF.

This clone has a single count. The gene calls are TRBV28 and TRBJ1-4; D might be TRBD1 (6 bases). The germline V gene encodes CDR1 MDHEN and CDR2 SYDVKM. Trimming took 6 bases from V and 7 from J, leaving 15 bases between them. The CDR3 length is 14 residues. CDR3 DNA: TGTGCCAGCAGCCCGGTCAGGGGTGGTGAAAAACTGTTTTTT. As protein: CASSPVRGGEKLFF.

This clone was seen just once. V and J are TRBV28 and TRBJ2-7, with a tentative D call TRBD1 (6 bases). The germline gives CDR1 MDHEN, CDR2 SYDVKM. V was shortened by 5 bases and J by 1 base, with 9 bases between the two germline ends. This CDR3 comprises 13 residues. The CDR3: CASSETGSYEQYF. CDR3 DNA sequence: TGTGCCAGCAGTGAGACAGGATCCTACGAGCAGTACTTC.

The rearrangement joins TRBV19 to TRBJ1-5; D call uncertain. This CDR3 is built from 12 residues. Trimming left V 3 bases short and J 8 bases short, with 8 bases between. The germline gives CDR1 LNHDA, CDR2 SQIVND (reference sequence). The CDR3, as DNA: TGTGCCAGTAGTATGGGCAGTGAGCCCCAGCATTTT. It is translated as CASSMGSEPQHF.

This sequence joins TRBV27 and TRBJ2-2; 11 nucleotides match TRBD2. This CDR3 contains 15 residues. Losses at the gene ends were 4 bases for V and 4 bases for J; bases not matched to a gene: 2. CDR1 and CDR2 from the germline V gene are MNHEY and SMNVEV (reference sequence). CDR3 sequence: CASSSTSGSTGELFF. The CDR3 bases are TGTGCCAGCAGTTCCACTAGCGGGAGCACCGGGGAGCTGTTTTTT.

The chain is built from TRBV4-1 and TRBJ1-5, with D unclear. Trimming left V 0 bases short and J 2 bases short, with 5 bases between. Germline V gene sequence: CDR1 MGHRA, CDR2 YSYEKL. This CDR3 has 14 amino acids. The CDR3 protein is CASSQDPGNQPQHF. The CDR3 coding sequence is TGCGCCAGCAGCCAAGATCCTGGCAATCAGCCCCAGCATTTT.

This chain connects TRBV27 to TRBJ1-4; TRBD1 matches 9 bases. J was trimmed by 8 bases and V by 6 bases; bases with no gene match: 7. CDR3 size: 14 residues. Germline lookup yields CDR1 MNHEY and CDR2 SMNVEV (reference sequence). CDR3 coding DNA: TGTGCCAGCAGGAAACAGGGGGCGCGAGAAAAACTGTTTTTT. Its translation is CASRKQGAREKLFF.

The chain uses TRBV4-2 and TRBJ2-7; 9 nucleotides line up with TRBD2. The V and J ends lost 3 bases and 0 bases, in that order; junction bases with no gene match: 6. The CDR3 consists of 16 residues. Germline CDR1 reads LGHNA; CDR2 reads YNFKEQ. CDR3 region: CASSQATSGGSYEQYF. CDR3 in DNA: TGTGCCAGCAGCCAGGCGACTAGCGGAGGCTCCTACGAGCAGTACTTC.

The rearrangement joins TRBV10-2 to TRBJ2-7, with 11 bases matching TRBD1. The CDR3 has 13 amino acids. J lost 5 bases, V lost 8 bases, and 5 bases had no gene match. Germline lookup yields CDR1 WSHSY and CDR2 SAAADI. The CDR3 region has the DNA TGCGCCAGCTCGGGACAGGGGGTTAACGAGCAGTACTTC. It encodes CASSGQGVNEQYF.

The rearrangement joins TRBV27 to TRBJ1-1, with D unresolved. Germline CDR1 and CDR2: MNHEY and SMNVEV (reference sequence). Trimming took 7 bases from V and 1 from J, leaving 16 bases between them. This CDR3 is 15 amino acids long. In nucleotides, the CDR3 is TGTGCCAGCAACCCTTTACCGAGGGAGAACACTGAAGCTTTCTTT. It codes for CASNPLPRENTEAFF.

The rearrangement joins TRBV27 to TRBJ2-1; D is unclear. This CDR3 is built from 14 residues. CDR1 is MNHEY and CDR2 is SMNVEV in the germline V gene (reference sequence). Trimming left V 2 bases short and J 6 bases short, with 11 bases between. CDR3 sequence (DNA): TGTGCCAGCAGTTTACCGAACTATCTCAATGAGCAGTTCTTC. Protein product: CASSLPNYLNEQFF.

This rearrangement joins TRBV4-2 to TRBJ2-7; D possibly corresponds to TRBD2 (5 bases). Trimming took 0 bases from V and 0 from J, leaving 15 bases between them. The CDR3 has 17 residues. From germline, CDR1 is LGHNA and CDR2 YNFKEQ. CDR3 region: CASSQDPKTTYSYEQYF. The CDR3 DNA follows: TGTGCCAGCAGCCAAGATCCCAAGACTACTTACTCCTACGAGCAGTACTTC.

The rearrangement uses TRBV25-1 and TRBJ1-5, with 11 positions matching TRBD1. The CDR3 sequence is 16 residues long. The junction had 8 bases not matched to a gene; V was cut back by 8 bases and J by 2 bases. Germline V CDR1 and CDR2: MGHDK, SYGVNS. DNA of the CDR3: TGTGCCAGCTCAGGACAGGGGGCGGAGGGCAATCAGCCCCAGCATTTT. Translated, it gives CASSGQGAEGNQPQHF.

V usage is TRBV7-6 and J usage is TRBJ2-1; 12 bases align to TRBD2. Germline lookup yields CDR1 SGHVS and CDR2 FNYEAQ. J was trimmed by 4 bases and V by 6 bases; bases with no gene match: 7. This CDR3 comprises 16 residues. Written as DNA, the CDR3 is TGTGCCAGCAGGACGACTAGCGGGAGTAGGTACAATGAGCAGTTCTTC. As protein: CASRTTSGSRYNEQFF.

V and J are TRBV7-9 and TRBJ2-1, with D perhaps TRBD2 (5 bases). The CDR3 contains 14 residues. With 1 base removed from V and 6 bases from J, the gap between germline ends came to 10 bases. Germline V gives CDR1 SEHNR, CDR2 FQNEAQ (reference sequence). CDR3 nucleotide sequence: TGTGCCAGCAGCTTAGTTTTGCGGGTCAATGAGCAGTTCTTC. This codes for CASSLVLRVNEQFF.

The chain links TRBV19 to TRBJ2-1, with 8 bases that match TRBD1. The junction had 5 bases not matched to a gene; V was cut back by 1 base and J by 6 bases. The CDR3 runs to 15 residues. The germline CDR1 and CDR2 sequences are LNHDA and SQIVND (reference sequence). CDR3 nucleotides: TGTGCCAGTAGTATAGCCAGGGGGCGCAGCAATGAGCAGTTCTTC. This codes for CASSIARGRSNEQFF.

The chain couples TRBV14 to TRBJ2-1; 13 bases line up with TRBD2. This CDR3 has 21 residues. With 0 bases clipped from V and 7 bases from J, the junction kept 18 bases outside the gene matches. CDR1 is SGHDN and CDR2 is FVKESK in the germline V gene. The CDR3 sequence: CASSQEPSGTSGTRQANEQFF. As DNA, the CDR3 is TGTGCCAGCAGCCAAGAGCCCTCCGGGACTAGCGGGACGCGTCAGGCGAATGAGCAGTTCTTC.